This paragraph covers one TCR beta chain sequence. What it binds is unknown. Trimming stripped 7 bases from V and 4 bases from J, with 10 bases between. The CDR3 has 11 residues. Germline CDR1 SQVTM, CDR2 ANQGSEA. All donors with ophthalmopathy were recorded as having moderate-to-severe activity, CAS ≥3, NOSPECS ≥4 and a duration under 3 months. Certain patients were not enrolled. These were patients with other autoimmune diseases, uncontrolled infections, pregnancy or lactation. The evidence that diagnosis relied on was clinical symptoms, serum thyroxine, TRAb, thyroid ultrasound and orbital computed tomography. The authors amplified TCR beta CDR3 regions from RNA transcripts. HTBI primers were employed in first-round RT-PCR, then a second-round multiplex PCR followed. One entry per CDR3 protein, called by TCRdb with MiXCR from the multiplex PCR reads. The sample holds about 640,000 distinct CDR3 sequences, about 40% seen once.

The data were obtained in a study of Graves' ophthalmopathy and Graves' hyperthyroidism. Whole-study findings and limits: Most thyroid clonotypes expanded beyond 0.001 frequency were also found in blood.

The sample was peripheral blood. This rearrangement joins TRBV29-1 to TRBJ1-1; D perhaps matches TRBD1 (6 bases). The TCR sequence derives from an adult man with Graves' ophthalmopathy. The CDR3 sequence is CSGRGATEAFF. The DNA for the CDR3 is TGCAGCGGACGGGGGGCCACTGAAGCTTTCTTT. Supplemented by reference TRBV29-1 and TRBJ1-1, the full variable domain reads SAVISQKPSRDICQRGTSLTIQCQVDSQVTMMFWYRQQPGQSLTLIATANQGSEATYESGFVIDKFPISRPNLTFSTLTVSNMSPEDSSIYLCSGRGATEAFFGQGTRLTVV.